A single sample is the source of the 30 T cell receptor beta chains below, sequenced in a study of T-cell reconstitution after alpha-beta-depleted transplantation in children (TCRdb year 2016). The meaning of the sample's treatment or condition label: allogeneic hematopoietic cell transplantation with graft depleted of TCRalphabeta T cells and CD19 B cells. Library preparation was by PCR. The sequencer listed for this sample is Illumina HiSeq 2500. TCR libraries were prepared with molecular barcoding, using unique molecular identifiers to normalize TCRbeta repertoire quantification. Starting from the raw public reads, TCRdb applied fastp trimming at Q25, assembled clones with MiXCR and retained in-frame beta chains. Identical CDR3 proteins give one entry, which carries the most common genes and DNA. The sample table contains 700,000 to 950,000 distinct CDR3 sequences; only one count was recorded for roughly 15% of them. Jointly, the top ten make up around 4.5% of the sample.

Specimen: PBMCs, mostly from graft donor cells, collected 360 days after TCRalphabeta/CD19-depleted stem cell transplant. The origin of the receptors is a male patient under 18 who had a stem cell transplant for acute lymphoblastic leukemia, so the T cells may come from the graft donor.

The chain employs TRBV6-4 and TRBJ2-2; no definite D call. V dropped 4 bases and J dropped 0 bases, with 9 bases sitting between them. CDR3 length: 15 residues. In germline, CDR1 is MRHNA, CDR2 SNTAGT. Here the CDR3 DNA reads TGTGCCAGCAGTGTGGGGTCAACGAACACCGGGGAGCTGTTTTTT. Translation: CASSVGSTNTGELFF.

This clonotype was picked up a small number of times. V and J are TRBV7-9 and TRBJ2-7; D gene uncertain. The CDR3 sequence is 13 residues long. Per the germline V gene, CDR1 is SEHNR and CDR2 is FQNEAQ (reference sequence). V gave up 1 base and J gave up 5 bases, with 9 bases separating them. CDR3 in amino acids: CASSLGSGNEQYF. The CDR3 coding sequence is TGTGCCAGCAGCTTAGGCTCAGGAAACGAGCAGTACTTC.

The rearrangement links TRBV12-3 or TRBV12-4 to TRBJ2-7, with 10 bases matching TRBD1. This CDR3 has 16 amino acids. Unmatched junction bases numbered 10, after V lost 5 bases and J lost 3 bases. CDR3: CASSLLPGQGRYEQYF. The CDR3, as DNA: TGTGCCAGCAGTCTCCTACCGGGACAGGGGCGCTACGAGCAGTACTTC.

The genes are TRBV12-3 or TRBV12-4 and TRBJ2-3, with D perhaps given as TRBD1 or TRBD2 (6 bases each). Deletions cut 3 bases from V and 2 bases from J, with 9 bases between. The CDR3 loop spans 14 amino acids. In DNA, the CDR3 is TGTGCCAGCAGTTTTGGGGGGCTCACAGATACGCAGTATTTT. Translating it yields CASSFGGLTDTQYF.

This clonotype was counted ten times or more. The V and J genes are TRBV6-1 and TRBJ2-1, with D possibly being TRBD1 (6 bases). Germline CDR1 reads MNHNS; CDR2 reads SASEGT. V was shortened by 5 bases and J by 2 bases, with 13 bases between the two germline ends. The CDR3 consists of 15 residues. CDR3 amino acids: CASSLKDSPYNEQFF. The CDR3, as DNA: TGTGCCAGCAGTCTCAAGGACAGTCCCTACAATGAGCAGTTCTTC.

CDR3 in amino acids: CASSLGEYTYEQYF. The DNA of the CDR3 is TGTGCCAGCAGCTTGGGAGAGTACACCTACGAGCAGTACTTC. The chain recombines TRBV5-6 with TRBJ2-7, with no clear D. CDR1 and CDR2 (germline): SGHDT, YYEEEE. This CDR3 is 14 amino acids long. The V end lost 0 bases, the J end lost 2 bases, and 9 bases lay between the germline ends.

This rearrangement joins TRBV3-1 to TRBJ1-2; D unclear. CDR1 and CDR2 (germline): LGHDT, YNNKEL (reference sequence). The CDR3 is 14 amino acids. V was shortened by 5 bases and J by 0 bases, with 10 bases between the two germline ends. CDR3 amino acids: CASSVSGANYGYTF. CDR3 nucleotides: TGTGCCAGCAGCGTCAGCGGAGCTAACTATGGCTACACCTTC.

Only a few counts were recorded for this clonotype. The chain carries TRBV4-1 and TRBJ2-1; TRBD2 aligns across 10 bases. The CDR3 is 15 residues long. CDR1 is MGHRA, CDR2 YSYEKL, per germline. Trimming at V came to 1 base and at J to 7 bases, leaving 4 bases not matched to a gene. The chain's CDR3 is CASSQVGTSANEQFF. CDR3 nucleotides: TGCGCCAGCAGCCAAGTGGGGACTAGCGCGAATGAGCAGTTCTTC.

CDR3 protein: CASSSGLRDTEAFF. CDR3 in DNA: TGCGCCAGCAGCTCGGGACTAAGGGACACTGAAGCTTTCTTT. The chain is built from TRBV5-1 and TRBJ1-1; D is possibly TRBD1 (5 bases). Germline CDR1 is SGHRS and CDR2 is YFSETQ. CDR3 length equals 14 residues. Trimming removed 3 bases from V and 3 bases from J, with 12 bases in between. The full variable domain, completed using reference TRBV5-1 and TRBJ1-1, is KAGVTQTPRYLIKTRGQQVTLSCSPISGHRSVSWYQQTPGQGLQFLFEYFSETQRNKGNFPGRFSGRQFSNSRSEMNVSTLELGDSALYLCASSSGLRDTEAFFGQGTRLTVV.

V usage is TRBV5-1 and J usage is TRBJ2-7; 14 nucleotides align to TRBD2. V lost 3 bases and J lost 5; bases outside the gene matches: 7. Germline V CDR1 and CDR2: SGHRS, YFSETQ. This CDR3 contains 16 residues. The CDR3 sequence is CASSSGTSGSTHEQYF. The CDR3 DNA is TGCGCCAGCAGCTCGGGGACTAGCGGGAGTACCCACGAGCAGTACTTC.

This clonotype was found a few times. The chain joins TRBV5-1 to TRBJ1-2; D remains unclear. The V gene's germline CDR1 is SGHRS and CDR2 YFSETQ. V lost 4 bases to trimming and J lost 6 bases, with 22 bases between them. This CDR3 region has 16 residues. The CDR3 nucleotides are TGCGCCAGCAGCCGGAAGGGCAACCTTCTTGGGGATGGCTACACCTTC. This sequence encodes CASSRKGNLLGDGYTF.

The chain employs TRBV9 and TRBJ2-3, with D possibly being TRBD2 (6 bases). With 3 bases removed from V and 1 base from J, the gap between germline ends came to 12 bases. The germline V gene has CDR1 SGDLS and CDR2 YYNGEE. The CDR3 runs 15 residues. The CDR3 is CASSGSGARTDTQYF. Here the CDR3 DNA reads TGTGCCAGCAGCGGTAGCGGAGCCCGCACAGATACGCAGTATTTT.

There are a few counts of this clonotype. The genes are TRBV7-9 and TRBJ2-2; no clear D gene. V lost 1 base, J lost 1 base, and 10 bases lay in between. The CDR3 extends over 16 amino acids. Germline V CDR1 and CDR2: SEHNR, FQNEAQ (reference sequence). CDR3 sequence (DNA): TGTGCCAGCAGCTTAGTCCCAGCTATGAACACCGGGGAGCTGTTTTTT. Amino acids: CASSLVPAMNTGELFF.

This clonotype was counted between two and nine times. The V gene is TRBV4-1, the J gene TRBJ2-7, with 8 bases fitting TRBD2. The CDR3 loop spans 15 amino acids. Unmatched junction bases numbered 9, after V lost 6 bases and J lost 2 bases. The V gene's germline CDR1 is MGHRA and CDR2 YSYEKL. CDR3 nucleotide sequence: TGCGCCAGCAGTGTTAGCGGGGTCAGCGCCTACGAGCAGTACTTC. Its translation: CASSVSGVSAYEQYF.

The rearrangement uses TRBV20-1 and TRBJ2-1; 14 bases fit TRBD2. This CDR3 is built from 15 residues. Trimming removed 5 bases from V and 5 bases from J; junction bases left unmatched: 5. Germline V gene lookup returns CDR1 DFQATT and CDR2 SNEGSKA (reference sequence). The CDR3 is CSAPGLAGVHNEQFF. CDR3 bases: TGCAGTGCTCCGGGACTAGCGGGAGTCCACAATGAGCAGTTCTTC.

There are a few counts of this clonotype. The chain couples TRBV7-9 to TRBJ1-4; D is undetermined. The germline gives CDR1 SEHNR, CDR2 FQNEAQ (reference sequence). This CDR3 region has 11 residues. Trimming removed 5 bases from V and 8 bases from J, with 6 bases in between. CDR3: CASSREEKLFF. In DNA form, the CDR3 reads TGTGCCAGCAGCCGAGAAGAAAAACTGTTTTTT.

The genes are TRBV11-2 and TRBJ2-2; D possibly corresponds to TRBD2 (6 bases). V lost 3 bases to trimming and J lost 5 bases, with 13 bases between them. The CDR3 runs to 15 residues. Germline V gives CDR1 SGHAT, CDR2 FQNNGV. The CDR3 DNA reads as TGTGCCAGCAGCTTCGGGACTCTCGGGACCGGGGAGCTGTTTTTT. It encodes CASSFGTLGTGELFF.

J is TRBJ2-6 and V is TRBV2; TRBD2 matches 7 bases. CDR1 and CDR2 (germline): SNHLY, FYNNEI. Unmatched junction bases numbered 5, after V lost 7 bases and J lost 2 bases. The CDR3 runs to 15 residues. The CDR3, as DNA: TGTGCCAGCAAGATCACTAGCGCTGGGGCCAACGTCCTGACTTTC. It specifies CASKITSAGANVLTF.

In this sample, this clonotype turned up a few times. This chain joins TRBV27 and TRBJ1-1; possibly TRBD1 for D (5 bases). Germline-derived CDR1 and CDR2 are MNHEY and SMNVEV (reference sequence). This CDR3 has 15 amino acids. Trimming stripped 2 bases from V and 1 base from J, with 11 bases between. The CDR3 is CASSLGGTWNTEAFF. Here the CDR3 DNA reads TGTGCCAGCAGTTTAGGAGGGACTTGGAACACTGAAGCTTTCTTT.

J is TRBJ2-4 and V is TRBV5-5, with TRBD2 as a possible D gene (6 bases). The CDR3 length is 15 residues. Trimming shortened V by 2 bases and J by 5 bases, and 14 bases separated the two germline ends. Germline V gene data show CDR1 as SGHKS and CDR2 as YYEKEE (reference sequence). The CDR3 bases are TGTGCCAGCAGCTTTTCCCGCAGGGAGGAAAACATTCAGTACTTC. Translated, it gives CASSFSRREENIQYF.

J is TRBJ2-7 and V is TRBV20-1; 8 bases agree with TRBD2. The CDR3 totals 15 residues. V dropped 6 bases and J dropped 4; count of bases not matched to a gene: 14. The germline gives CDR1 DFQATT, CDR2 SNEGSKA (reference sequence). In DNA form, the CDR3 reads TGCAGTGCCAACTCCGGGACTAGTCGTGTGTACGAGCAGTACTTC. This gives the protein CSANSGTSRVYEQYF.

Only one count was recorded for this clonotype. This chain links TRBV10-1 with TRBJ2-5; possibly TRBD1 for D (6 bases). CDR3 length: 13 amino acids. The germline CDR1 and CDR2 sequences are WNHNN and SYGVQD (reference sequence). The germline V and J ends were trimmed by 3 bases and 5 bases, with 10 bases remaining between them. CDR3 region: CASSDRGAETQYF. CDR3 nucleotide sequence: TGCGCCAGCAGTGACAGGGGAGCGGAGACCCAGTACTTC.

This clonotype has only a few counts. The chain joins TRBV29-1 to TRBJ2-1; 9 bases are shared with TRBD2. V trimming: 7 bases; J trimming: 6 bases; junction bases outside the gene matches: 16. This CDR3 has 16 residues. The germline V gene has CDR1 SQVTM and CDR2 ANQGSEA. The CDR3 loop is CSASRASGISLNEQFF. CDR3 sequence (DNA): TGCAGCGCCAGCCGGGCTAGCGGGATTAGCCTCAATGAGCAGTTCTTC.

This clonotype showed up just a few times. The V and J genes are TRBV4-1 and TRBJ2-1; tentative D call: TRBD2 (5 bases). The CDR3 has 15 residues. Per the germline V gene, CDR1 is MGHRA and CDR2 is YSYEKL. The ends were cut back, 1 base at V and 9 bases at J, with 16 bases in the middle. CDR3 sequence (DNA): TGCGCCAGCAGCCAAGGGGAGCGCTCATTTGGTGAGCAGTTCTTC. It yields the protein CASSQGERSFGEQFF.

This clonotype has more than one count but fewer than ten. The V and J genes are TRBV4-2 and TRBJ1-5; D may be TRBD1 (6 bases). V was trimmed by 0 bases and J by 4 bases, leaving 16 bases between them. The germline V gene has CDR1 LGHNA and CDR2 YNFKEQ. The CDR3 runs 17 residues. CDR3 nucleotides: TGTGCCAGCAGCCAAGACCGAGGGGGGTGGCGGAATCAGCCCCAGCATTTT. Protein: CASSQDRGGWRNQPQHF.

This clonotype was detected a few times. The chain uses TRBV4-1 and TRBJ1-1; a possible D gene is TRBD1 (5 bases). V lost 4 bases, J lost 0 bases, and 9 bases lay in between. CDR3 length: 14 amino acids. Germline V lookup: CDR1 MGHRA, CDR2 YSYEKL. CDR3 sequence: CASSRPGMNTEAFF. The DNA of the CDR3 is TGCGCCAGCAGCCGACCAGGGATGAACACTGAAGCTTTCTTT.

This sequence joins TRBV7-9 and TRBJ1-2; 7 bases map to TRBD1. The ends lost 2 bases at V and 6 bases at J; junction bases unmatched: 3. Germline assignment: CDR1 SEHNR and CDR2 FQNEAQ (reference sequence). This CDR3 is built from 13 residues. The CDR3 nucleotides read TGTGCCAGCAGCTTACAGGGGGTAGATGGCTACACCTTC. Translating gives CASSLQGVDGYTF.

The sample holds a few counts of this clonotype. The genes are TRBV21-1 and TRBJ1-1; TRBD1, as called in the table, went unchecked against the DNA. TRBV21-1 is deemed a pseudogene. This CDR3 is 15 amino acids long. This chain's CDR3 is CASSKALDIATEAFF. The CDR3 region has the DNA TGTGCCAGCAGCAAAGCCTTGGACATTGCCACTGAAGCTTTCTTT.

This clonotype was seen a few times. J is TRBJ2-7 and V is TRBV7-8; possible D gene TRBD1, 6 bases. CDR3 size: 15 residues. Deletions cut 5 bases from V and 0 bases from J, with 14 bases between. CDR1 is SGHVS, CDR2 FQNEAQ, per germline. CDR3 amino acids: CASSTRTVSSYEQYF. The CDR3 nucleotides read TGTGCCAGCAGCACCCGGACAGTCAGCTCCTACGAGCAGTACTTC. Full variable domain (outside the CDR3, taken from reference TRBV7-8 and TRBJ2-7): GAGVSQSPRYKVAKRGQDVALRCDPISGHVSLFWYQQALGQGPEFLTYFQNEAQLDKSGLPSDRFFAERPEGSVSTLKIQRTQQEDSAVYLCASSTRTVSSYEQYFGPGTRLTVT.

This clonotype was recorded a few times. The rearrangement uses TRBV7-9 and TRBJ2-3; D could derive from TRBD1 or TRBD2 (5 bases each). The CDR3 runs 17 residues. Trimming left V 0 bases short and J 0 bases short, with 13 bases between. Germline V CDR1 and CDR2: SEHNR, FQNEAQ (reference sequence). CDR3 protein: CASSLALTRGSTDTQYF. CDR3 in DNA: TGTGCCAGCAGCTTAGCCCTAACTAGGGGTAGCACAGATACGCAGTATTTT.